This TCR beta chain comes out of a study of tumour-infiltrating T cells in Burkitt lymphoma. Study background: Overall and progression-free survival were predicted by productive clonality.

Some clones are missing from TCRdb's copy, which holds only in-frame ones; the method was immunoSEQ multiplex PCR. The sample consists of some 5,800 clones, around 10% of them appearing once. The source material was tumor tissue. This sequence originates from a human donor with diffuse large B-cell lymphoma.

CDR3 residues: CASSEPRDYEETQYF. The CDR3 bases are TGTGCCAGCAGTGAACCCCGGGACTATGAAGAGACCCAGTACTTC. The V call is TRBV25-1, the J call TRBJ2-5; TRBD2 aligns across 7 bases. V dropped 2 bases and J dropped 3; count of bases not matched to a gene: 6. Germline CDR1 MGHDK, CDR2 SYGVNS. This CDR3 comprises 15 residues.